Listed below are T cell receptor beta chains from one sample, sequenced in a study of blood T cell repertoires in COVID-19. Produced via immunoSEQ multiplex PCR; TCRdb's table is partial and in-frame only. The table lists 70,000 to 95,000 clones, 70% to 90% of them singletons, with 15% to 20% in the top ten. The sequenced sample was peripheral blood. The receptors derive from an elderly man with active or convalescent COVID-19. CDR3s leave out the opening cysteine and the closing phenylalanine or tryptophan. Fields, in order: V gene, clone size, J gene, CDR3 protein. Clone size is stated in some rows and not others, as once, few, many or a class when expanded.

TRBV28	.	TRBJ1-2	ASSFSVRGHDGYT
TRBV7-9	.	TRBJ2-1	ASSLGGTTTRRGEQF
TRBV6-1	.	TRBJ1-1	ASSDWARAEAF
TRBV4-2	.	TRBJ2-1	ASSQDQLAGNNEQF
TRBV19	.	TRBJ1-2	ASSPRDFYGYT
TRBV10-3	.	TRBJ1-2	AIRRQGLAYGYT
TRBV3-1/TRBV3-2	.	TRBJ1-2	ASSWAGTGNYGYT
TRBV28	.	TRBJ1-5	ASSPQGAGNQPQH
TRBV2	.	TRBJ1-6	ASSVSSVTPLH
TRBV7-2	.	TRBJ2-5	ASSAGLAPGSQY
TRBV11-2	.	TRBJ2-4	ASSSLTGLAKNIQY
TRBV7-7	.	TRBJ2-1	ASSLIASNNEQF
TRBV10-1	once	TRBJ1-4	ASSEGQTWNEKLF
TRBV6-2/TRBV6-3	.	TRBJ1-1	ASSTSAEAF
TRBV28	.	TRBJ1-5	ASSPGRTGGRGNQPQH
TRBV4-1	.	TRBJ2-3	ASSLAGIADTQY
TRBV7-2	.	TRBJ2-1	ASRAGSGNEQF
TRBV11-2	.	TRBJ1-5	ASSLDDRAYQPQH
TRBV4-1	few	TRBJ2-1	ASSQVVGSEIYNEQF
TRBV10-3	.	TRBJ1-1	AISATEYTEAF
TRBV7-9	.	TRBJ2-5	ASSVGQGGETQY
TRBV6-1	.	TRBJ1-2	ASSEGYWDSGVGYT
TRBV27	.	TRBJ2-1	ASRSTRYNEQF
TRBV7-2	.	TRBJ2-5	ASSSSGLQETQY
TRBV7-2	.	TRBJ2-3	ASSYNPTGASTDTQY
TRBV19	.	TRBJ1-5	ASVKPGGNQPQH
TRBV5-1	.	TRBJ1-5	ASSIGQGGQPQH
TRBV11-2	.	TRBJ1-1	ASIRQGNTEAF
TRBV3-1/TRBV3-2	once	TRBJ2-3	ASSQAKGGTQY
TRBV5-6	once	TRBJ2-1	ASSKQGRSYNEQF
TRBV24-1	few	TRBJ2-2	ATSDWDSGSTGELF
TRBV28	.	TRBJ2-2	ASSRVQGSTGELF
TRBV6-6	.	TRBJ2-3	ASSYGTAQDTQY